This T cell receptor (beta chain) was identified in a study of graft-versus-host responses after intestinal transplantation (dated by TCRdb to the early 2020s). Turning to the overall study: Multivisceral, liver-intestinal, or isolated intestinal transplants were received by the recipients. Every recipient was given anti-thymocyte globulin induction, then maintenance tacrolimus and steroids for around three years. Graft-versus-host and host-versus-graft alloreactive T cell clones were tracked in the graft, circulation and bone marrow after intestinal transplantation using bulk TCR-beta CDR3 sequencing. Alloreactive clones were identified by sequencing pre-transplant mixed lymphocyte reaction products and comparing them with unstimulated pre-transplant donor and recipient T cells. The cohort enrolled 24 intestinal transplant recipients, one of whom was a retransplant, and 3 patients without pretransplant specimens were excluded. Donor T cell macrochimerism was defined as a peak of at least 4% donor T cells among recipient peripheral blood mononuclear cells. Rather than going through the commercial service, samples from three later patients were sequenced in-house on an Illumina MiSeq and processed with MiXCR. Here is what the overall study found, with its caveats: The relatively low number and heterogeneity of intestinal transplant patients limited the conclusions. Early after transplant, peak levels of circulating GvH clones were associated with declines in HvG clones. GvH clones were found in recipient bone marrow, and some of the GvH clones appeared earlier in ileal mucosa or blood, which is consistent with an intestinal mucosal origin. In patients with donor T cell macrochimerism, the allografts had high GvH to HvG T cell clonal ratios.

Receptor libraries were prepared by the immunoSEQ multiplex PCR assay. For most patients, genomic DNA was isolated using the Qiagen DNeasy Blood and Tissue Kit and was shipped frozen to Adaptive Biotechnologies for TCR sequencing. Adaptive Biotechnologies carried out high-throughput TCR-beta CDR3 sequencing of genomic DNA for most patients. In the source study's methods: Adaptive's ImmunoSEQ software supplied the TCR sequencing data for around 19 patients, while MiXCR and VDJtools were used to process a few other patients. To correct CD4 versus CD8 sorting errors, sequences present in both subsets at a frequency ratio below 5:1 were removed. Because the origin of CDR3 nucleotide sequences shared between donor and recipient could not be assigned, those sequences were removed. Alloreactive clones required at least 2-fold expansion over unstimulated cells and minimum CFSE-low frequency of 0.002% (template counts) or 0.001% (read counts). Clones were considered mappable if detected in sequenced pre-transplant spleen, lymph node, or MLR CFSE-low populations of the donor or recipient. The cumulative frequency of alloreactive clones was calculated as a percentage of all sequences, weighted by copy number. The table comes from immuneACCESS by way of TCRdb, which keeps in-frame sequences with V and J called. Part of the clones is missing from these tables; in studies checked, under half for an unresolved V gene and the rest for unknown reasons. That table supplies the V and J calls and clone size; D and trimming were determined from the DNA. For this sample the table gives more than 80,000 clones, of which about 85% were detected only once. More than 0.25% of the sample is taken by the ten largest.

The CDR3 runs 12 amino acids, cysteine and phenylalanine included. Just CDR3 DNA is preserved here, 36 bases in frame from base 1. CDR1 is given as KGHSH and CDR2 as LQKENI, both from the germline V gene. V loses 3 bases, J loses 4 bases, and the germline ends lie 7 bases apart. Sample time point, as interpreted from the label and publication: cells obtained before transplantation from donor or recipient. CD3+CD4+ and CD3+CD8+ populations were FACS-sorted from unstimulated pre-transplant donor and recipient cells taken from spleen or lymph nodes. Of note for this clone: The antigen it recognizes is unknown. Per-base quality was not reported, and no clone a single base away is much larger than it.

Sequenced here: unstimulated CD4+ T cells sorted from spleen or lymph node cells, sampled before transplant. The receptor's source is a human donor who was the organ donor for an intestinal transplant. Here the chain combines TRBV18 and TRBJ2-7, with the D gene not clear enough to name. The CDR3 region reads CASSPKMYEQYF. The base sequence is TGTGCCAGCTCACCTAAAATGTACGAGCAGTACTTC.